This is a list of T cell receptor beta chains from one sample in a study of CD8 T cells in Susac syndrome. Each CDR3 protein gets one entry after TCRdb re-called the immunoSEQ multiplex PCR reads with MiXCR. The sample yields about 140,000 distinct CDR3 sequences, more than 85% seen once. Sample: CD4+ T cells from PBMCs. The receptors here all came from a human donor with Susac syndrome. The CDR3 runs from the conserved cysteine through the conserved F or W. The D gene is left open where the match is weak. Clone sizes are given selectively: once, few, many, or a class where the clone is expanded.

cdr3_length: 18
clone_size: once
j_call: TRBJ2-1
d_call: .
v_call: TRBV12-2
cdr3_aa: CASRPPLGSGSSYNEQFF
cdr3_nt: TGTGCAAGTCGCCCACCACTAGGGAGCGGGAGCTCCTACAATGAGCAGTTCTTC

cdr3_length: 14
clone_size: .
j_call: TRBJ1-4
d_call: TRBD1
v_call: TRBV5-4
cdr3_aa: CASSGLTGTGEIKF
cdr3_nt: TGTGCCAGCAGCGGACTCACCGGGACAGGGGAAATTAAGTTT

cdr3_length: 14
clone_size: .
j_call: TRBJ1-1
d_call: .
v_call: TRBV10-2
cdr3_aa: CASRSSQGKLEAFF
cdr3_nt: TGCGCCAGCAGATCCTCCCAGGGGAAACTTGAAGCTTTCTTT

cdr3_length: 14
clone_size: .
j_call: TRBJ2-5
d_call: TRBD1
v_call: TRBV20-1
cdr3_aa: CGQRGTGGGETQYF
cdr3_nt: TGCGGACAGCGAGGGACAGGGGGCGGAGAGACCCAGTACTTC

cdr3_length: 12
clone_size: .
j_call: TRBJ1-5
d_call: .
v_call: TRBV28
cdr3_aa: CASTPVNQPQHF
cdr3_nt: TGTGCCAGCACCCCGGTAAATCAGCCCCAGCATTTT

cdr3_length: 13
clone_size: .
j_call: TRBJ1-1
d_call: .
v_call: TRBV7-6
cdr3_aa: CASHFPGTTEAFF
cdr3_nt: TGTGCCAGCCATTTCCCAGGGACGACTGAAGCTTTCTTT

cdr3_length: 13
clone_size: .
j_call: TRBJ2-7
d_call: .
v_call: TRBV20-1
cdr3_aa: CSARSANPYEQYF
cdr3_nt: TGCAGTGCTAGGTCCGCAAACCCCTACGAGCAGTACTTC

cdr3_length: 15
clone_size: .
j_call: TRBJ2-3
d_call: TRBD2
v_call: TRBV5-1
cdr3_aa: CASSLAGVGIDTQYF
cdr3_nt: TGCGCCAGCAGCCTGGCGGGGGTAGGAATTGATACGCAGTATTTT

cdr3_length: 12
clone_size: .
j_call: TRBJ2-7
d_call: .
v_call: TRBV21-1
cdr3_aa: CASSNRNYEQYF
cdr3_nt: TGTGCCAGCAGCAACCGGAACTACGAGCAGTACTTC

cdr3_length: 15
clone_size: .
j_call: TRBJ1-1
d_call: TRBD1
v_call: TRBV25-1
cdr3_aa: CASSVPGTGLTEAFF
cdr3_nt: TGTGCCAGCAGTGTACCCGGGACAGGGCTAACTGAAGCTTTCTTT

cdr3_length: 12
clone_size: once
j_call: TRBJ2-2
d_call: .
v_call: TRBV7-2
cdr3_aa: CASSPQAGELFF
cdr3_nt: TGTGCCAGCAGCCCACAGGCCGGGGAGCTGTTTTTT

cdr3_length: 15
clone_size: .
j_call: TRBJ1-6
d_call: TRBD1
v_call: TRBV30
cdr3_aa: CACPLDGDSRSPLHF
cdr3_nt: TGTGCCTGCCCCCTCGACGGGGACAGTAGGTCACCCCTCCACTTT

cdr3_length: 17
clone_size: .
j_call: TRBJ2-7
d_call: TRBD2
v_call: TRBV9
cdr3_aa: CASSVDGGSGRTYEQYF
cdr3_nt: TGTGCCAGCAGCGTAGATGGAGGTAGCGGGCGTACCTACGAGCAGTACTTC

cdr3_length: 13
clone_size: .
j_call: TRBJ2-7
d_call: .
v_call: TRBV6-6
cdr3_aa: CASSQTGTYEQYF
cdr3_nt: TGTGCCAGCAGCCAGACAGGCACCTACGAGCAGTACTTC

cdr3_length: 14
clone_size: .
j_call: TRBJ1-2
d_call: .
v_call: TRBV7-2
cdr3_aa: CASSEQTGNYGYTF
cdr3_nt: TGTGCCAGCAGCGAGCAGACGGGGAACTATGGCTACACCTTC

cdr3_length: 14
clone_size: .
j_call: TRBJ1-2
d_call: TRBD1
v_call: TRBV3-1
cdr3_aa: CASSLAGQAYGYTF
cdr3_nt: TGTGCCAGCAGCCTAGCGGGACAGGCGTACGGCTACACCTTC

cdr3_length: 15
clone_size: once
j_call: TRBJ1-1
d_call: TRBD1
v_call: TRBV5-1
cdr3_aa: CASSLGPGGDLEAFF
cdr3_nt: TGCGCCAGCAGCTTGGGGCCAGGGGGCGACTTGGAAGCTTTCTTT

cdr3_length: 15
clone_size: .
j_call: TRBJ1-2
d_call: .
v_call: TRBV20-1
cdr3_aa: CSASYSGIEPYGYTF
cdr3_nt: TGCAGTGCTAGTTATTCAGGGATCGAACCCTATGGCTACACCTTC

cdr3_length: 12
clone_size: .
j_call: TRBJ2-7
d_call: .
v_call: TRBV30
cdr3_aa: CAWMAGFHEQYF
cdr3_nt: TGTGCCTGGATGGCGGGATTCCACGAGCAGTACTTC

cdr3_length: 13
clone_size: .
j_call: TRBJ2-7
d_call: .
v_call: TRBV6-2/TRBV6-3
cdr3_aa: CASSYETVHEQYF
cdr3_nt: TGTGCCAGCAGTTACGAGACAGTCCACGAGCAGTACTTC

cdr3_length: 13
clone_size: .
j_call: TRBJ2-1
d_call: .
v_call: TRBV15
cdr3_aa: CATSRDRLNEQFF
cdr3_nt: TGTGCCACCAGCAGAGACAGACTCAATGAGCAGTTCTTC

cdr3_length: 15
clone_size: .
j_call: TRBJ2-7
d_call: .
v_call: TRBV6-2/TRBV6-3
cdr3_aa: CASSYSPSESYEQYF
cdr3_nt: TGTGCCAGCAGTTACTCGCCCAGCGAATCCTACGAGCAGTACTTC

cdr3_length: 15
clone_size: .
j_call: TRBJ1-2
d_call: TRBD1
v_call: TRBV10-3
cdr3_aa: CAISGGQGAWDGYTF
cdr3_nt: TGTGCCATCAGTGGAGGACAGGGGGCTTGGGATGGCTACACCTTC

cdr3_length: 16
clone_size: .
j_call: TRBJ1-2
d_call: TRBD1
v_call: TRBV4-2
cdr3_aa: CASSQVVGQGTYGYTF
cdr3_nt: TGTGCCAGCAGCCAAGTCGTCGGACAGGGAACATATGGCTACACCTTC

cdr3_length: 15
clone_size: .
j_call: TRBJ2-3
d_call: .
v_call: TRBV7-9
cdr3_aa: CASSQGGTRTDTQYF
cdr3_nt: TGTGCCAGCAGCCAGGGGGGCACCCGCACAGATACGCAGTATTTT

cdr3_length: 15
clone_size: .
j_call: TRBJ2-3
d_call: .
v_call: TRBV20-1
cdr3_aa: CSAQLSGHSTDTQYF
cdr3_nt: TGCAGTGCCCAGTTGAGCGGGCATAGCACAGATACGCAGTATTTT

cdr3_length: 12
clone_size: .
j_call: TRBJ1-5
d_call: .
v_call: TRBV20-1
cdr3_aa: CSLGDSNQPQHF
cdr3_nt: TGCAGCTTAGGGGATAGCAATCAGCCCCAGCATTTT

cdr3_length: 15
clone_size: .
j_call: TRBJ1-2
d_call: TRBD1
v_call: TRBV15
cdr3_aa: CATSRGQGMGYGYTF
cdr3_nt: TGTGCCACCAGCAGAGGACAGGGAATGGGATATGGCTACACCTTC

cdr3_length: 13
clone_size: .
j_call: TRBJ1-1
d_call: .
v_call: TRBV11-1
cdr3_aa: CASSSDGQGSAFF
cdr3_nt: TGTGCCAGCAGCTCGGACGGTCAAGGAAGTGCTTTCTTT

cdr3_length: 13
clone_size: .
j_call: TRBJ2-1
d_call: .
v_call: TRBV18
cdr3_aa: CASSATVNNEQFF
cdr3_nt: TGTGCCAGCTCAGCCACAGTAAACAATGAGCAGTTCTTC

cdr3_length: 13
clone_size: .
j_call: TRBJ1-2
d_call: .
v_call: TRBV14
cdr3_aa: CASSQVQGVGYTF
cdr3_nt: TGTGCCAGCAGCCAAGTGCAGGGAGTTGGCTACACCTTC

cdr3_length: 15
clone_size: .
j_call: TRBJ2-7
d_call: .
v_call: TRBV5-1
cdr3_aa: CASSGGETTYGQQYF
cdr3_nt: TGCGCCAGCAGCGGAGGAGAGACGACCTACGGGCAGCAGTACTTC